This TCR beta chain was sequenced during a study of blood T cell repertoires in COVID-19. The overall study: From the United States, Italy and Spain came samples of acute and convalescent COVID-19. The analysed material was cDNA or gDNA that came from T cells, B-cell-depleted T cells, or PBMCs.

Authors' methods: For nucleated cells, counts were estimated from reference gene primer amplification. Profiling relied on immunoSEQ multiplex PCR, and the TCRdb table lists in-frame clones only, not all of them. From that table come the V and J calls and clone size; the DNA was used to work out D and trimming. This repertoire shows about 90,000 clones, approximately 92% found once; its top ten account for roughly 6.4%. The source is a woman aged 55-70 years with active COVID-19. The sample was peripheral blood.

In DNA form, the CDR3 reads TGTGCCAGTGGACAGCTCCGGAACACTGAAGCTTTCTTT. It is translated as CASGQLRNTEAFF. The genes are TRBV27 and TRBJ1-1; tentatively, D is TRBD1 (6 bases). Trimming removed 9 bases at V and 1 base at J, with 12 bases between. The CDR3 length is 13 residues. Germline assignment: CDR1 MNHEY and CDR2 SMNVEV (reference sequence).